These T cell receptor beta chains were read from a single sample in a study of blood T cells in healthy people across ages. Via MiXCR, TCRdb re-called the 5' RACE reads, giving one row per CDR3 protein. The sample shows approximately 700,000 distinct CDR3 sequences, around 32% of them seen only once. Material for sequencing was blood. All receptors come from a woman aged 80 or over in good health. Each CDR3 is given with its conserved first and last residue.

v_call | cdr3_aa
TRBV11-2 | CASSWGEASYEQYF
TRBV20-1 | CSARDGDRGRTEAFF
TRBV18 | CASSPGTGTSSTQYF
TRBV5-1 | CASSLAGQGSYEQYF
TRBV11-3 | CASSRGTNTGELFF
TRBV2 | CAGRDRGWEKLFF
TRBV29-1 | CSVEETGRNEKRFF
TRBV6-6 | CASSSDGGYTF
TRBV29-1 | CRPFYPGDRLSYEQYF
TRBV12-3/TRBV12-4 | CASSFDHRLGETQYF
TRBV6-2/TRBV6-3 | CASSYLPGLAGGRSSYNEQFF
TRBV6-2/TRBV6-3 | CASSYAYPGTTDTQYF
TRBV7-9 | CASSLAPRLSSGANVLTF
TRBV5-1 | CASSLGDRGSGPQHF
TRBV20-1 | CSARRYQETQYF
TRBV30 | CAWSGSYKLTDYEQYF
TRBV7-2 | CASSREVADTQYF